Shown below are 6 T cell receptor beta chains from a single sample sequenced in a study of spatial heterogeneity in lung cancer. Study-wide results and caveats: Within tumors, counts of expanded alpha and beta TCRs tracked tumor mutation counts.

The time point was: sample taken at primary tumor resection. No antigens are known for them. TCRdb used MiXCR to reprocess the 5' RACE reads, holding one entry per CDR3 protein. This repertoire shows about 13,000 distinct CDR3 sequences, 5.6% found once; its top ten account for over 8.5%. The source was lung tumor tissue, collected at surgery. The receptors derive from a female donor with early-stage non-small cell lung cancer.

Turning to this clonotype: This beta chain appears as a stray read in a library generated for alpha chains; its size is not informative. This rearrangement joins TRBV6-5 to TRBJ2-3; 12 nucleotides align to TRBD2. Germline V gives CDR1 MNHEY, CDR2 SVGAGI. The CDR3 totals 14 residues. Trimming removed 10 bases from V and 10 bases from J; junction bases left unmatched: 12. The CDR3 is CATGTGLAGTAQYF. The CDR3 bases are TGTGCCACCGGAACCGGACTAGCGGGGACGGCGCAGTATTTT.

This clonotype is medium-sized. This beta chain turned up in a library designed for alpha chains; as an off-target read, its abundance says little. The V call is TRBV7-3, the J call TRBJ2-2; no reliable D call. The CDR3 spans 12 residues. V lost 4 bases to trimming and J lost 3 bases, with 3 bases between them. Per the germline V gene, CDR1 is SGHTA and CDR2 is FQGTGA. The CDR3 reads CASSSYTGELFF. CDR3 DNA: TGTGCCAGCAGCTCCTACACCGGGGAGCTGTTTTTT.

This clonotype came up many times. Found in a library prepared for alpha chains, this beta chain is an off-target read, and its abundance has little meaning. The chain has TRBV6-1 and TRBJ1-5; 8 bases line up with TRBD1. From germline, CDR1 is MNHNS and CDR2 SASEGT. V was clipped by 4 bases and J by 2 bases; unmatched bases: 1. The CDR3 consists of 14 residues. DNA for the CDR3: TGTGCCAGCAGTGTGACAGGGGGCAATCAGCCCCAGCATTTT. It specifies CASSVTGGNQPQHF.

This clonotype has at least ten counts. A library made for alpha chains picked up this beta chain off target, so its size means little. The chain links TRBV3-1 to TRBJ1-5; no clear D. The CDR3 has 14 amino acids. Trimming shortened V by 1 base and J by 5 bases, and 9 bases separated the two germline ends. Germline V gene data show CDR1 as LGHDT and CDR2 as YNNKEL (reference sequence). In nucleotides, the CDR3 is TGTGCCAGCAGCCAAGGAGGGAGTCATCAGCCCCAGCATTTT. Translated, it gives CASSQGGSHQPQHF.

Points on this clonotype: As an off-target read in a library built for alpha chains, this beta chain has a frequency of little significance. The chain joins TRBV5-1 to TRBJ2-5; D remains ambiguous. Trimming shortened V by 1 base and J by 1 base, and 8 bases separated the two germline ends. This CDR3 is 14 amino acids long. CDR1 and CDR2 from the germline V gene are SGHRS and YFSETQ. CDR3 protein: CASSLTAAQETQYF. The CDR3 DNA reads as TGCGCCAGCAGCTTGACGGCGGCCCAAGAGACCCAGTACTTC. Using reference TRBV5-1 and TRBJ2-5 for the parts outside the CDR3, the full variable domain is KAGVTQTPRYLIKTRGQQVTLSCSPISGHRSVSWYQQTPGQGLQFLFEYFSETQRNKGNFPGRFSGRQFSNSRSEMNVSTLELGDSALYLCASSLTAAQETQYFGPGTRLLVL.

This clonotype was picked up many times. This beta chain came through as a stray read in a library set up for alpha chains, and its size says little. V is TRBV7-2 and J is TRBJ2-7; D may be TRBD1 or TRBD2 (5 bases each). V lost 1 base, J lost 6 bases, and 10 bases lay in between. CDR1 is SGHTA, CDR2 FQGNSA, per germline. This CDR3 has 13 residues. The DNA of the CDR3 is TGTGCCAGCAGCTTAGTTTCGGGGCGCGAGCAGTACTTC. It codes for CASSLVSGREQYF.